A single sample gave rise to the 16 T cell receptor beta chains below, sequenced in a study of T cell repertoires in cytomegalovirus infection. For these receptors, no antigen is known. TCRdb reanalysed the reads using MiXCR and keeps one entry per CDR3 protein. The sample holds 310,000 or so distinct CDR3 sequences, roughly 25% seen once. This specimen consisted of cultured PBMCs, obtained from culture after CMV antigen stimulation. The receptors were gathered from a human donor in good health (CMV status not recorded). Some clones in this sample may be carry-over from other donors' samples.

Written as DNA, the CDR3 is TGTGCCAGCAGCTTTCAGGCTGGAGGTGAAAAACTGTTTTTT. This codes for CASSFQAGGEKLFF. The chain combines TRBV5-5 with TRBJ1-4; the D is unclear. CDR1 and CDR2 (germline): SGHKS, YYEKEE (reference sequence). V was shortened by 2 bases and J by 7 bases, with 12 bases between the two germline ends. The CDR3 is made up of 14 amino acids.

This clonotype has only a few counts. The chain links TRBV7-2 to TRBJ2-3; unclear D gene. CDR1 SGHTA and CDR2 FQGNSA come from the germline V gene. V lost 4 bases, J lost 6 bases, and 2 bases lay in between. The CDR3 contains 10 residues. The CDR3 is CASSSDTQYF. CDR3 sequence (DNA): TGTGCCAGCAGCTCCGATACGCAGTATTTT.

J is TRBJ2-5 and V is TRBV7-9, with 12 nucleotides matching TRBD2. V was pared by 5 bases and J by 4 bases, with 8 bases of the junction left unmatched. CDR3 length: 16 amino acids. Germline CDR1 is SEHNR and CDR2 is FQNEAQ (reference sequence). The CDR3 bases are TGTGCCAGCAGCCTGTCGACTAGCGGGAGAGGAGAGACCCAGTACTTC. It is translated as CASSLSTSGRGETQYF. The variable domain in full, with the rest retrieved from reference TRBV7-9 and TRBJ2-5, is DTGVSQNPRHKITKRGQNVTFRCDPISEHNRLYWYRQTLGQGPEFLTYFQNEAQLEKSRLLSDRFSAERPKGSFSTLEIQRTEQGDSAMYLCASSLSTSGRGETQYFGPGTRLLVL.

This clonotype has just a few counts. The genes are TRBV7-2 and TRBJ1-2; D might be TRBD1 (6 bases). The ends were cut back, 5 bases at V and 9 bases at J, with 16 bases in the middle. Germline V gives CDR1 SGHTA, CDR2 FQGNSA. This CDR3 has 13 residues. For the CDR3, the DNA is TGTGCCAGCAGCATGCGACAGGACCGGAGCTACACCTTC. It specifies CASSMRQDRSYTF.

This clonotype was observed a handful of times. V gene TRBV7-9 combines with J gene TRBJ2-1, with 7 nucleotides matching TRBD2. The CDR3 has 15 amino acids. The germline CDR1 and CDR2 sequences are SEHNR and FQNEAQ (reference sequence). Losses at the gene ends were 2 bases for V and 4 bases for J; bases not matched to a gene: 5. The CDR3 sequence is CASSLTGGIYNEQFF. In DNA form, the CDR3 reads TGTGCCAGCAGCTTAACCGGGGGGATATACAATGAGCAGTTCTTC.

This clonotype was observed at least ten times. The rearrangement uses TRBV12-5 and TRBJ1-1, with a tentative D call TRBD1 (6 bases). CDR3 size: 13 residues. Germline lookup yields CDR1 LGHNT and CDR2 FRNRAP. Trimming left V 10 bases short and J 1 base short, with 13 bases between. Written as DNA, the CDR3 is TGTGCTACTCTGGGCAGGGGGAACACTGAAGCTTTCTTT. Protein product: CATLGRGNTEAFF.

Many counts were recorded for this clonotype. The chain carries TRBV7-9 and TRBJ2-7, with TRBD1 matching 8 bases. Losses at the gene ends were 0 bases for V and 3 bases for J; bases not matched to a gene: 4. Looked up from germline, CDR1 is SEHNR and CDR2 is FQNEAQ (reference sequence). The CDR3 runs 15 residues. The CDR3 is CASSLAQGADYEQYV. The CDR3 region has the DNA TGTGCCAGCAGCTTAGCGCAGGGGGCGGACTACGAGCAGTACGTC.

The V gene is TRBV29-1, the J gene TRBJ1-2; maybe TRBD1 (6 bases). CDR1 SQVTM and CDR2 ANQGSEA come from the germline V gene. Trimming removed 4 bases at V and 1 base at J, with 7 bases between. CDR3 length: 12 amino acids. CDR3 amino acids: CSVGTVNYGYTF. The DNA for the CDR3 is TGCAGCGTTGGGACAGTTAACTATGGCTACACCTTC.

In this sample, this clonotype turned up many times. Here the CDR3 DNA reads TGTGCCAGCAGCTTGATCTTTTACGAGCAGTACTTC. Protein sequence: CASSLIFYEQYF. The gene calls are TRBV7-2 and TRBJ2-7; D is uncertain. The germline gives CDR1 SGHTA, CDR2 FQGNSA. Trimming stripped 3 bases from V and 4 bases from J, with 7 bases between. The CDR3 sequence is 12 residues long.

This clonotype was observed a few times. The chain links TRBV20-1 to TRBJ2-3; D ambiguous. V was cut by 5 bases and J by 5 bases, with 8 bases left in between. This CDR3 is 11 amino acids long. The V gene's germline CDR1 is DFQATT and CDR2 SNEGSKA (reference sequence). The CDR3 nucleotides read TGCAGTGCTTCCCTCCTAGATACGCAGTATTTT. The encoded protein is CSASLLDTQYF.

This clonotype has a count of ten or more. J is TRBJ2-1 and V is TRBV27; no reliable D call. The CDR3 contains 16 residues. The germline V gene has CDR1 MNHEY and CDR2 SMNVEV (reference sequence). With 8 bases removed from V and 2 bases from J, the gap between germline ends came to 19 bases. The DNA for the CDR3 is TGTGCCAGCTTCCTCAGTGGGGAAGTCGCCTACAATGAGCAGTTCTTC. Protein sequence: CASFLSGEVAYNEQFF.

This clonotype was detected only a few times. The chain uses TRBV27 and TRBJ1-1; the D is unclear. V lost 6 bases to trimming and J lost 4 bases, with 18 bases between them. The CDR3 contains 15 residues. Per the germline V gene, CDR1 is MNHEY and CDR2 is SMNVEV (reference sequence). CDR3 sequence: CASSPVLVSGTEAFF. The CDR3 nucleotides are TGTGCCAGCAGCCCAGTTTTGGTTAGCGGCACTGAAGCTTTCTTT.

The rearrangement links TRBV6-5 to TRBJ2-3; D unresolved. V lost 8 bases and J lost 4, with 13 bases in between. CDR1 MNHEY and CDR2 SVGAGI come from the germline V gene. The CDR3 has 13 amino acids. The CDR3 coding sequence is TGTGCCAGCGGCCCCATGAAATCAGATACGCAGTATTTT. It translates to CASGPMKSDTQYF.

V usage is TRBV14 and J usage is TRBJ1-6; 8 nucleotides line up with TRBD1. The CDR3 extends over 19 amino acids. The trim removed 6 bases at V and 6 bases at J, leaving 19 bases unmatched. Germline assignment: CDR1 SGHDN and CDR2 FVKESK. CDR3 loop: CASSQTTHVPGGGNSPLHF. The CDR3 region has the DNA TGTGCCAGCAGTCAGACCACCCACGTACCAGGGGGCGGTAATTCACCCCTCCACTTT.

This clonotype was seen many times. Here the CDR3 DNA reads TGTGCCAGCACCACGCCGGGAAACTACGGTGAGCAGTACTTC. Translation: CASTTPGNYGEQYF. This chain connects TRBV27 to TRBJ2-7, with a weak D call TRBD2 (5 bases). CDR3 size: 14 residues. V lost 7 bases and J 7 bases, leaving 20 bases between the germline ends. Germline V CDR1 and CDR2: MNHEY, SMNVEV (reference sequence).

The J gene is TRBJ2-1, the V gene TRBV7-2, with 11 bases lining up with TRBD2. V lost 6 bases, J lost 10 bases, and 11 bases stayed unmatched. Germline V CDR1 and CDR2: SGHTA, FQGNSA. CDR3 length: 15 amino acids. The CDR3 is CASSQTASGRSEQFF. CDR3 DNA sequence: TGTGCCAGCAGTCAGACGGCTAGCGGGAGGAGCGAGCAGTTCTTC. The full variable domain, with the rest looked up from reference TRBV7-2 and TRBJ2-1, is GAGVSQSPSNKVTEKGKDVELRCDPISGHTALYWYRQSLGQGLEFLIYFQGNSAPDKSGLPSDRFSAERTGGSVSTLTIQRTQQEDSAVYLCASSQTASGRSEQFFGPGTRLTVL.